The T cell receptor beta chain described here comes from a study of identical twins. Findings of the study overall: Analyses based on zero insertions could be partly confounded by invariant MAIT and iNKT cells.

A universal primer site was added by template switching, and unique molecular identifiers were carried by the cDNA. TCRdb reanalysed the 5' RACE reads using MiXCR and keeps one entry per CDR3 protein. The data show roughly 250,000 distinct CDR3 sequences, 7% to 8.5% seen once. On this clonotype itself: The antigen is undetermined.

This CDR3 spans 15 amino acids. Germline values: CDR1 MNHEY, CDR2 SVGAGI. The junction had 3 bases not matched to a gene; V was cut back by 0 bases and J by 2 bases. Healthy Caucasians alone served as donors. This same sample was also part of a study on yellow fever vaccine responses in identical twins.

The chain joins TRBV6-5 to TRBJ2-7; 8 bases line up with TRBD2. This TCR derives from a woman aged 18 to 35 in good health. Input material: CD8+ T cells sorted from blood. CDR3 in amino acids: CASSYSLAGTYEQYF. Here the CDR3 DNA reads TGTGCCAGCAGTTACTCGCTAGCGGGTACCTACGAGCAGTACTTC.